The 18 T cell receptor beta chains below all came from one sample that was sequenced in a study of T cell repertoires in cytomegalovirus infection. TCRdb reprocessed the reads via MiXCR and lists one record per CDR3 protein. The sample lists around 630,000 distinct CDR3 sequences, roughly 26% occurring once. The sequenced material came from CD8+ T cells from PBMCs. The source is a human donor in good health (CMV status not recorded). Some clones in this sample may be carry-over from other donors' samples.

V is TRBV6-6 and J is TRBJ2-1; D is possibly TRBD2 (5 bases). CDR1 and CDR2 from the germline V gene are MNHNY and SVGAGI (reference sequence). This CDR3 is 14 amino acids long. With 5 bases removed from V and 3 bases from J, the gap between germline ends came to 11 bases. CDR3 bases: TGTGCCAGCAGTCCGTTGGACTTCTACAATGAGCAGTTCTTC. Encoded protein: CASSPLDFYNEQFF.

The gene calls are TRBV2 and TRBJ1-2; D may be TRBD1 (5 bases). The CDR3 is 12 amino acids. Germline V CDR1 and CDR2: SNHLY, FYNNEI. V was shortened by 4 bases and J by 8 bases, with 11 bases between the two germline ends. The CDR3, as DNA: TGTGCCAGCAGTGTGCCAGGGATAGGCTACACCTTC. Residues: CASSVPGIGYTF.

This clonotype was picked up a small number of times. The V and J genes are TRBV6-1 and TRBJ1-5, with unresolved D. This CDR3 contains 12 residues. Germline V CDR1 and CDR2: MNHNS, SASEGT. V was cut by 6 bases and J by 5 bases, with 8 bases left in between. The DNA of the CDR3 is TGTGCCAGCAGCGCACACGATCAGCCCCAGCATTTT. It is translated as CASSAHDQPQHF.

The rearrangement uses TRBV20-1 and TRBJ1-2; tentative D call: TRBD1 (5 bases). This CDR3 has 16 residues. V shed 0 bases and J shed 4 bases, with 18 bases lying between them. Germline-derived CDR1 and CDR2 are DFQATT and SNEGSKA (reference sequence). CDR3 residues: CSARDQGGGVSYGYTF. The CDR3 coding sequence is TGCAGTGCTAGAGATCAGGGCGGGGGGGTGAGCTATGGCTACACCTTC.

This clonotype has just a few counts. This chain connects TRBV20-1 to TRBJ1-5; 7 nucleotides match TRBD1. Germline CDR1 reads DFQATT; CDR2 reads SNEGSKA (reference sequence). The CDR3 contains 16 residues. After removal of 2 bases from V and 3 bases from J, the junction contained 10 bases not matched to a gene. CDR3 nucleotide sequence: TGCAGTGCTAGACTTAGCCGGGACAGCCTCAATCAGCCCCAGCATTTT. Residues: CSARLSRDSLNQPQHF.

This clonotype occurred many times. Here the CDR3 reads CASSLDSGLGFVGYTF. CDR3 DNA sequence: TGTGCCAGCAGCTTAGACTCAGGACTCGGTTTCGTGGGCTACACCTTC. This sequence joins TRBV7-2 and TRBJ1-2, with D uncertain. The CDR3 is 16 residues long. CDR1 and CDR2 from the germline V gene are SGHTA and FQGNSA. V shed 1 base and J shed 8 bases, with 20 bases lying between them.

This chain links TRBV28 with TRBJ2-5; a possible D gene is TRBD1 (6 bases). Trimming removed 3 bases from V and 5 bases from J, with 16 bases in between. The CDR3 is 15 amino acids. Germline V gene lookup returns CDR1 MDHEN and CDR2 SYDVKM. CDR3 nucleotide sequence: TGTGCCAGCAGTTTCCTGACCCAGGGGTGGGAGACCCAGTACTTC. Translated, it gives CASSFLTQGWETQYF.

With respect to this clonotype: A single base separates this from a much larger clone, so it may be a read error. The chain employs TRBV4-1 and TRBJ2-2, with a weak D call TRBD1 (6 bases). The CDR3 has 16 residues. Germline loops: CDR1 MGHRA, CDR2 YSYEKL. V lost 4 bases, J lost 1 base, and 13 bases lay in between. CDR3 in DNA: TGCGCCAGCAGCCCCCGGACAGTAAAGAACACCGGGGAGCTGTTTTTT. This gives the protein CASSPRTVKNTGELFF.

A few counts support this clonotype. The junction and the germline gene differ at one end; a read error may be behind it. J is TRBJ1-2 and V is TRBV29-1; no clear D gene. The CDR3 is made up of 13 amino acids. The V gene's germline CDR1 is SQVTM and CDR2 ANQGSEA. The CDR3 DNA sequence: TGCAGCGTTGAAGAATATGACCTGGGTGGCTGCACCTTC. It specifies CSVEEYDLGGCTF.

This clonotype was detected a few times. The chain uses TRBV5-4 and TRBJ1-1; D is undetermined. This CDR3 has 13 residues. Looked up from germline, CDR1 is SGHNT and CDR2 is YYREEE (reference sequence). Trimming stripped 4 bases from V and 5 bases from J, with 12 bases between. DNA of the CDR3: TGTGCCAGCAGCAACGAACGAAGGACTGAAGCTTTCTTT. Its protein product is CASSNERRTEAFF.

The chain links TRBV28 to TRBJ1-2; TRBD1 matches at 9 bases. The germline V gene has CDR1 MDHEN and CDR2 SYDVKM. J gave up 5 bases and V 4 bases, and 5 bases lay outside the gene matches. The CDR3 spans 14 residues. Here the CDR3 DNA reads TGTGCCAGCAGTTCATCCGGGACAGGGTATGGCTACACCTTC. Translated, it gives CASSSSGTGYGYTF.

The chain carries TRBV3-1 and TRBJ2-3; D is uncertain. Germline-derived CDR1 and CDR2 are LGHDT and YNNKEL (reference sequence). The V and J ends lost 0 bases and 2 bases respectively, with 9 bases between them. The CDR3 sequence is 15 residues long. This chain's CDR3 is CASSQELASTDTQYF. The CDR3 bases are TGTGCCAGCAGCCAAGAGTTAGCCTCCACAGATACGCAGTATTTT.

This clonotype has just a few counts. The rearrangement joins TRBV29-1 to TRBJ1-2; no reliable D call. The CDR3 totals 14 residues. Germline assignment: CDR1 SQVTM and CDR2 ANQGSEA. With 0 bases removed from V and 2 bases from J, the gap between germline ends came to 10 bases. CDR3 DNA: TGCAGCGTTGAAGATCTGATTTACAACTATGGCTACACCTTC. Its protein is CSVEDLIYNYGYTF.

The chain employs TRBV27 and TRBJ2-1; maybe TRBD1 (6 bases). CDR3 length: 15 amino acids. V was pared by 8 bases and J by 1 base, with 15 bases between. Germline V CDR1 and CDR2: MNHEY, SMNVEV (reference sequence). This CDR3 reads CASRYRDISYNEQFF. The CDR3 DNA reads as TGTGCCAGCCGATACCGGGACATTTCCTACAATGAGCAGTTCTTC.

This clonotype was seen a few times. The chain employs TRBV29-1 and TRBJ1-1; D gene ambiguous. The germline CDR1 and CDR2 sequences are SQVTM and ANQGSEA. The CDR3 is 11 amino acids. The V end lost 7 bases, the J end lost 2 bases, and 8 bases lay between the germline ends. In nucleotides, the CDR3 is TGCAGCGCCCCTAGTAACACTGAAGCTTTCTTT. This encodes CSAPSNTEAFF.

This clonotype was seen only a few times. The CDR3 region is CSARNSGGGIKTDTQYF. The CDR3 region has the DNA TGCAGTGCTAGAAATAGCGGGGGGGGCATTAAGACAGATACGCAGTATTTT. The chain recombines TRBV20-1 with TRBJ2-3; 11 bases align to TRBD2. In germline, CDR1 is DFQATT, CDR2 SNEGSKA (reference sequence). This CDR3 contains 17 residues. The trim removed 2 bases at V and 3 bases at J, leaving 10 bases unmatched.

Worth noting for this clonotype: At one end, the junction sequence differs from germline, possibly due to a read error. The chain has TRBV7-9 and TRBJ2-1; 12 bases match TRBD2. Germline V CDR1 and CDR2: SEHNR, FQNEAQ (reference sequence). The CDR3 has 18 amino acids. CDR3 DNA: TGTGTCAGCAGCTTAATAGGACTAGCGGGGATCTCCTACAATGAGCAGTTCTTC. Protein product: CVSSLIGLAGISYNEQFF.

V and J are TRBV11-1 and TRBJ2-7, with D perhaps assigned TRBD1 or TRBD2 (5 bases each). CDR1 is SGHAT, CDR2 FQDESV, per germline (reference sequence). The CDR3 runs to 14 residues. Trimming stripped 5 bases from V and 5 bases from J, with 16 bases between. The CDR3 loop reads CASSRSMGVDEQYF. CDR3 DNA: TGTGCCAGCAGCCGGTCGATGGGGGTGGACGAGCAGTACTTC.